Below, 30 T cell receptor beta chains from the same sample are listed, as sequenced in a study of shared clonotypes between healthy human individuals. Only CD45RO-negative cells positively selected for CCR7 counted as naive CD8 cells, so terminally differentiated effector memory CD45RA+ cells were excluded. Some clones are missing from TCRdb's copy, which holds only in-frame ones; the method was immunoSEQ multiplex PCR. The sample lists roughly 550,000 clones, over 95% seen once, with 0.085% to 0.11% in the top ten. Sequenced material: naive CD8+ T cells sorted from blood. The receptor set was obtained from a woman aged 25 to 39 in good health.

The CDR3 reads CASQRTKYATEAFF. The CDR3 DNA sequence: TGTGCCAGCCAACGCACCAAGTACGCCACTGAAGCTTTCTTT. The chain combines TRBV6-5 with TRBJ1-1; D remains unclear. The CDR3 has 14 residues. V lost 8 bases to trimming and J lost 4 bases, with 17 bases between them. Germline assignment: CDR1 MNHEY and CDR2 SVGAGI.

In its sample, this clone was seen once. The V gene is TRBV4-1, the J gene TRBJ2-1, with D tentatively TRBD2 (6 bases). The CDR3 covers 16 residues. Deletions cut 1 base from V and 7 bases from J, with 17 bases between. Germline assignment: CDR1 MGHRA and CDR2 YSYEKL. The DNA of the CDR3 is TGCGCCAGCAGCCAAGTCCCGGGAGTCTCTGTTAATGAGCAGTTCTTC. Protein sequence: CASSQVPGVSVNEQFF.

The V call is TRBV13, the J call TRBJ2-5, with TRBD2 identical over 7 bases. The V segment lost 2 bases and the J segment 0 bases; nucleotides outside the gene matches: 3. There are 15 residues in the CDR3. The germline gives CDR1 PRHDT, CDR2 FYEKMQ (reference sequence). CDR3 loop: CASSLPLADQETQYF. Here the CDR3 DNA reads TGTGCCAGCAGCTTACCCCTAGCGGACCAAGAGACCCAGTACTTC.

V and J are TRBV28 and TRBJ2-6; TRBD2 might be the D (5 bases). Between the trimmed V and J ends, which lost 6 bases and 0 bases, there was a span of 6 bases. This CDR3 is built from 14 residues. The V gene's germline CDR1 is MDHEN and CDR2 SYDVKM. In nucleotides, the CDR3 is TGTGCCAGCAGCGGGGTCTCTGGGGCCAACGTCCTGACTTTC. Translated: CASSGVSGANVLTF.

V is TRBV4-1 and J is TRBJ2-2; 10 positions match TRBD2. Trimming cost V 5 bases and J 2 bases; bases outside gene matches: 14. Germline CDR1 and CDR2: MGHRA and YSYEKL. This CDR3 has 19 amino acids. CDR3 in DNA: TGCGCCAGCAGCATCCGTTTAGCGGGAGGCCCTCAAAACACCGGGGAGCTGTTTTTT. The encoded protein is CASSIRLAGGPQNTGELFF.

This chain joins TRBV5-3 and TRBJ2-7; D might be TRBD2 (6 bases). TRBV5-3 is assigned to the ORF class and has an uncertain function. Trimming stripped 8 bases from V and 4 bases from J, with 13 bases between. The CDR3 runs to 12 residues. The CDR3 loop reads CASRGDRYEQYF. CDR3 coding DNA: TGTGCCAGCCGCGGGGACCGGTACGAGCAGTACTTC.

The chain is built from TRBV6-1 and TRBJ2-7; D may be TRBD1 (5 bases). The length of the CDR3 is 12 residues. Trimming pared 6 bases from V and 3 bases from J, leaving 9 bases between. Germline V gene lookup returns CDR1 MNHNS and CDR2 SASEGT. CDR3: CASRGLNYEQYF. CDR3 DNA: TGTGCCAGCAGGGGGCTCAACTACGAGCAGTACTTC.

The rearrangement uses TRBV13 and TRBJ2-3; D ambiguous. This CDR3 region has 14 residues. Looked up from germline, CDR1 is PRHDT and CDR2 is FYEKMQ (reference sequence). V was clipped by 5 bases and J by 1 base, with 10 bases between them. CDR3 DNA sequence: TGTGCCAGCAGCCACCCCGACCGCACAGATACGCAGTATTTT. Its translation: CASSHPDRTDTQYF.

The genes are TRBV6-1 and TRBJ1-1, with 7 bases lining up with TRBD1. The CDR3 sequence is 13 residues long. V trimming: 9 bases; J trimming: 4 bases; junction bases outside the gene matches: 8. Germline values: CDR1 MNHNS, CDR2 SASEGT. The CDR3 region has the DNA TGTGCCAGTTTTTCACCAGGGGGCACTGAAGCTTTCTTT. Translation gives CASFSPGGTEAFF.

The chain employs TRBV28 and TRBJ2-1; the D gene is possibly TRBD2 (5 bases). Looked up from germline, CDR1 is MDHEN and CDR2 is SYDVKM. This CDR3 has 13 amino acids. Trimming shortened V by 3 bases and J by 7 bases, and 10 bases separated the two germline ends. The DNA of the CDR3 is TGTGCCAGCAGTTTGGGTTGGAGGAATGAGCAGTTCTTC. Encoded protein: CASSLGWRNEQFF.

The gene calls are TRBV11-2 and TRBJ1-6; 7 bases match TRBD1. This CDR3 region has 13 residues. The germline V gene encodes CDR1 SGHAT and CDR2 FQNNGV. J was trimmed by 10 bases and V by 5 bases; bases with no gene match: 5. The CDR3 DNA follows: TGTGCCAGCAGCGAAGACAGGGTCTCACCCCTCCACTTT. It translates to CASSEDRVSPLHF.

This rearrangement joins TRBV7-8 to TRBJ2-5; 7 nucleotides line up with TRBD2. CDR1 and CDR2 (germline): SGHVS, FQNEAQ. CDR3 size: 15 residues. Trimming cost V 3 bases and J 5 bases; bases outside gene matches: 9. The CDR3 coding sequence is TGTGCCAGCAGCTTCGGGGCGGGAGTCCTCGAGACCCAGTACTTC. This sequence encodes CASSFGAGVLETQYF.

The chain recombines TRBV4-1 with TRBJ2-5; TRBD2 is a possible D gene (6 bases). The DNA matches TRBJ2-7 better at its end, which makes the J call doubtful. The germline CDR1 and CDR2 sequences are MGHRA and YSYEKL. The length of the CDR3 is 15 residues. As DNA, the CDR3 is TGCGCCAGCAGCCAAGGGGACTGGGGAACCTACGAGCAGTACTTC. The encoded protein is CASSQGDWGTYEQYF.

The chain combines TRBV28 with TRBJ2-7; 10 positions match TRBD2. This CDR3 has 15 residues. Germline assignment: CDR1 MDHEN and CDR2 SYDVKM. With 3 bases clipped from V and 5 bases from J, the junction kept 7 bases outside the gene matches. Here the CDR3 reads CASSFRGTSAHEQYF. For the CDR3, the DNA is TGTGCCAGCAGTTTTCGAGGGACTAGCGCCCACGAGCAGTACTTC. Full variable domain (rest looked up from reference TRBV28 and TRBJ2-7): DVKVTQSSRYLVKRTGEKVFLECVQDMDHENMFWYRQDPGLGLRLIYFSYDVKMKEKGDIPEGYSVSREKKERFSLILESASTNQTSMYLCASSFRGTSAHEQYFGPGTRLTVT.

The chain couples TRBV11-2 to TRBJ2-1; 9 positions match TRBD2. Germline V lookup: CDR1 SGHAT, CDR2 FQNNGV. The CDR3 has 18 residues. The V gene end was trimmed by 3 bases and the J gene end by 0 bases; junction bases not matched to a gene: 9. CDR3 sequence reads: CASSFGLAGLSSYNEQFF. CDR3 nucleotides: TGTGCCAGCAGCTTCGGGCTAGCGGGATTAAGCTCCTACAATGAGCAGTTCTTC.

The V and J genes are TRBV28 and TRBJ2-5, with TRBD1 identical over 9 bases. The end of the DNA is better explained by TRBJ2-7, so the J call may be wrong. Germline CDR1 and CDR2: MDHEN and SYDVKM. CDR3 length: 15 amino acids. The CDR3: CASRITGGASYEQYF. DNA for the CDR3: TGTGCCAGCAGAATCACAGGGGGCGCATCCTACGAGCAGTACTTC.

The V and J genes are TRBV28 and TRBJ1-1; 10 nucleotides match TRBD1. This CDR3 is 14 amino acids long. Per the germline V gene, CDR1 is MDHEN and CDR2 is SYDVKM. Unmatched junction bases numbered 10, after V lost 5 bases and J lost 10 bases. The CDR3 DNA reads as TGTGCCAGCAGTCCAGACCCCGACAGGGGGCGAGCTTTCTTT. Protein: CASSPDPDRGRAFF. Complete variable domain (other parts from reference TRBV28 and TRBJ1-1): DVKVTQSSRYLVKRTGEKVFLECVQDMDHENMFWYRQDPGLGLRLIYFSYDVKMKEKGDIPEGYSVSREKKERFSLILESASTNQTSMYLCASSPDPDRGRAFFGQGTRLTVV.

This rearrangement joins TRBV7-9 to TRBJ1-1; D is perhaps TRBD1 (6 bases). V was pared by 2 bases and J by 3 bases, with 19 bases between. Germline V lookup: CDR1 SEHNR, CDR2 FQNEAQ (reference sequence). The CDR3 has 17 residues. The CDR3 DNA reads TGTGCCAGCAGCTTACCTCCCGCCGACAGGCGATACACTGAAGCTTTCTTT. This translates into CASSLPPADRRYTEAFF. Looking up the rest from reference TRBV7-9 and TRBJ1-1 gives the full variable domain: DTGVSQNPRHKITKRGQNVTFRCDPISEHNRLYWYRQTLGQGPEFLTYFQNEAQLEKSRLLSDRFSAERPKGSFSTLEIQRTEQGDSAMYLCASSLPPADRRYTEAFFGQGTRLTVV.

The rearrangement uses TRBV19 and TRBJ2-7; TRBD1 agrees at 9 bases. With 3 bases clipped from V and 3 bases from J, the junction kept 6 bases outside the gene matches. CDR3 size: 15 residues. The germline V gene encodes CDR1 LNHDA and CDR2 SQIVND (reference sequence). The CDR3 DNA is TGTGCCAGTAGTATCGTCGGGACAGGGAACTACGAGCAGTACTTC. Translating gives CASSIVGTGNYEQYF.

V is TRBV19 and J is TRBJ2-3, with a tentative D call TRBD2 (5 bases). The germline V and J ends were trimmed by 3 bases and 4 bases, with 14 bases remaining between them. Germline lookup yields CDR1 LNHDA and CDR2 SQIVND (reference sequence). The CDR3 extends over 15 amino acids. CDR3 nucleotides: TGTGCCAGTAGTATTGGTCTAGACTACGCAGATACGCAGTATTTT. Its translation: CASSIGLDYADTQYF.

The genes are TRBV13 and TRBJ2-5; D assignment may be TRBD1 or TRBD2 (5 bases each). Germline lookup yields CDR1 PRHDT and CDR2 FYEKMQ (reference sequence). The CDR3 is 13 amino acids. Trimming cost V 5 bases and J 5 bases, with 12 bases left between them. The CDR3 sequence is CASSIRESETQYF. In DNA, the CDR3 is TGTGCCAGCAGCATCAGGGAGAGTGAGACCCAGTACTTC.

J is TRBJ2-5 and V is TRBV28; perhaps TRBD2 as D (7 bases). Germline assignment: CDR1 MDHEN and CDR2 SYDVKM. Trimming pared 6 bases from V and 5 bases from J, leaving 13 bases between. There are 13 residues in the CDR3. The CDR3 DNA is TGTGCCAGCAGCCTCGGGGGGCTCGAGACCCAGTACTTC. This encodes CASSLGGLETQYF.

The CDR3: CASSHDISSYEQYF. In DNA form, the CDR3 reads TGCGCCAGCAGCCATGACATCTCCTCCTACGAGCAGTACTTC. This sequence joins TRBV5-1 and TRBJ2-7, with D uncertain. The CDR3 has 14 amino acids. The germline CDR1 and CDR2 sequences are SGHRS and YFSETQ. V was cut by 4 bases and J by 0 bases, with 11 bases left in between.

The chain links TRBV28 to TRBJ1-2; D might be TRBD1 (6 bases). V was shortened by 3 bases and J by 5 bases, with 13 bases between the two germline ends. Germline CDR1 is MDHEN and CDR2 is SYDVKM. The CDR3 consists of 14 residues. CDR3 in amino acids: CASSFNRAPYGYTF. The CDR3 bases are TGTGCCAGCAGTTTCAACAGGGCCCCATATGGCTACACCTTC.

The chain combines TRBV7-2 with TRBJ2-1, with 7 bases fitting TRBD2. V shed 0 bases, J shed 10 bases, and the junction held 9 bases outside the gene matches. Germline-derived CDR1 and CDR2 are SGHTA and FQGNSA. The CDR3 contains 15 residues. This CDR3 reads CASSLAGGPAGEQFF. The CDR3 DNA follows: TGTGCCAGCAGCTTAGCGGGAGGGCCCGCGGGGGAGCAGTTCTTC.

The chain uses TRBV28 and TRBJ2-2; D not certain. From germline, CDR1 is MDHEN and CDR2 SYDVKM. Trimming removed 1 base from V and 7 bases from J, with 4 bases in between. The CDR3 contains 12 residues. The CDR3, as DNA: TGTGCCAGCAGTTTATTTGGCGGGGAGCTGTTTTTT. This sequence encodes CASSLFGGELFF.

J is TRBJ1-2 and V is TRBV7-9; D gene uncertain. This CDR3 spans 14 amino acids. CDR1 is SEHNR and CDR2 is FQNEAQ in the germline V gene (reference sequence). V lost 3 bases, J lost 0 bases, and 8 bases lay in between. CDR3 loop: CASSFQESNYGYTF. Here the CDR3 DNA reads TGTGCCAGCAGCTTTCAAGAGTCTAACTATGGCTACACCTTC.

This chain connects TRBV29-1 to TRBJ2-6; possible D gene TRBD1, 6 bases. The V gene's germline CDR1 is SQVTM and CDR2 ANQGSEA. Trimming shortened V by 1 base and J by 0 bases, and 13 bases separated the two germline ends. This CDR3 is built from 17 residues. The CDR3 bases are TGCAGCGTTGAAGGGCAGGGGCAGAGCTCTGGGGCCAACGTCCTGACTTTC. Amino acid sequence: CSVEGQGQSSGANVLTF.

J is TRBJ2-7 and V is TRBV28, with D uncertain. CDR1 is MDHEN and CDR2 is SYDVKM in the germline V gene. V lost 7 bases to trimming and J lost 3 bases, with 25 bases between them. The CDR3 covers 17 residues. In DNA form, the CDR3 reads TGTGCCAGCAACCCCAAGTCTACGAAGGCTACGCGCTACGAGCAGTACTTC. Its translation: CASNPKSTKATRYEQYF.

As regards this clone: The same CDR3 arises from other DNA sequences in this sample as well. The V and J genes are TRBV7-9 and TRBJ2-1; D is uncertain. The CDR3 length is 12 residues. Germline CDR1 SEHNR, CDR2 FQNEAQ (reference sequence). The V end lost 1 base, the J end lost 5 bases, and 3 bases lay between the germline ends. CDR3 sequence (DNA): TGTGCCAGCAGCTTAGGGGACAATGAGCAGTTCTTC. This codes for CASSLGDNEQFF.